Listed here are 3 T cell receptor beta chains from one sample, sequenced in a study of post-analysis software for immune sequencing data. Study-level points and caveats: Controls showed lower frequencies than patients for a handful of TRBV segments, and TRBV5-6, TRBV5-1 and TRBV20-1 were among these.

Presence of unique molecular identifiers characterized the TCR beta cDNA libraries. TCRdb passed the PCR reads through MiXCR, listing each CDR3 protein once. The sample contains roughly 650,000 distinct CDR3 sequences, 59% of which appear only once. These receptors' antigens are unknown. The sequencing sample was made of blood. The receptors derive from a girl aged 2 to 9 with multiple sclerosis.

The genes are TRBV11-2 and TRBJ2-5; perhaps TRBD2 as D (6 bases). CDR1 is SGHAT, CDR2 FQNNGV, per germline. V dropped 5 bases and J dropped 3 bases, with 13 bases sitting between them. The CDR3 spans 14 residues. The CDR3: CASSTLGGEETQYF. The DNA of the CDR3 is TGTGCCAGCAGCACTCTGGGGGGTGAAGAGACCCAGTACTTC.

The chain links TRBV29-1 to TRBJ1-4, with D unresolved. CDR1 and CDR2 (germline): SQVTM, ANQGSEA. The CDR3 totals 14 residues. The germline V and J ends were trimmed by 5 bases and 6 bases, with 16 bases remaining between them. The CDR3 here is CSVRTRREYEKLFF. The CDR3 DNA is TGCAGCGTTCGCACAAGGAGGGAGTATGAAAAACTGTTTTTT.

This clonotype was seen a few times. The gene calls are TRBV6-2 or TRBV6-3 and TRBJ1-2; TRBD1 matches at 9 bases. This CDR3 is 14 amino acids long. The trim removed 6 bases at V and 8 bases at J, leaving 10 bases unmatched. CDR1 is MNHEY and CDR2 is SVGEGT in the germline V gene. CDR3 nucleotide sequence: TGTGCCAGCAGCTCTGATGGGACAGGGAAAGGCTACACCTTC. Protein sequence: CASSSDGTGKGYTF.